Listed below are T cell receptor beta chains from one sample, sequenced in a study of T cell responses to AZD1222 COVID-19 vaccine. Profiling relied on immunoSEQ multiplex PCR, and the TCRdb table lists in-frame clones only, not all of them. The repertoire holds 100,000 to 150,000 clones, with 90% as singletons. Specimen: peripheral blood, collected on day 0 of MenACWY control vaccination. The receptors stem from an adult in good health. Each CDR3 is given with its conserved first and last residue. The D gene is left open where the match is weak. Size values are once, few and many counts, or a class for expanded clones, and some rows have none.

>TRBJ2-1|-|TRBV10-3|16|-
TGTGCCATCAGTGAGTCGATGGGTCGGTGGTTCAATGAGCAGTTCTTC
CAISESMGRWFNEQFF
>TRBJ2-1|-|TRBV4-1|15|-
TGCGCCAGCAGCCAGACAGGCATACTCTACAATGAGCAGTTCTTC
CASSQTGILYNEQFF
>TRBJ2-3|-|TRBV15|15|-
TGTGCCACAGGGAGGAGGGGCGGTTCAACAGATACGCAGTATTTT
CATGRRGGSTDTQYF
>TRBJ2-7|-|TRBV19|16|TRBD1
TGTGCCAGTAGTCTACCGACCGGGACAGGGAACTACGAGCAGTACTTC
CASSLPTGTGNYEQYF
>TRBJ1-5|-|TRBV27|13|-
TGTGCCAGCAGTTTTCGTAGCAATCAGCCCCAGCATTTT
CASSFRSNQPQHF
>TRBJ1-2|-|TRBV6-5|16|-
TGTGCCAGCAGTTTAATCGCAGGGGAGGGTAACTATGGCTACACCTTC
CASSLIAGEGNYGYTF
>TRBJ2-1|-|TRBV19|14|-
TGTGCCAGTAGTATTGCCTATCCACACAATGAGCAGTTCTTC
CASSIAYPHNEQFF
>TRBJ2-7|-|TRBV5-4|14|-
TGTGCCAGCAGCCCTCGCGGCGAAAGCTACGAGCAGTACTTC
CASSPRGESYEQYF
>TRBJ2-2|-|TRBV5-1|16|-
TGCGCCAGCAGCTTGACTCCGACAGGTACCACCGGGGAGCTGTTTTTT
CASSLTPTGTTGELFF
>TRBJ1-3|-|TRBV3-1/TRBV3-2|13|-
TGTGCCAGCTCGAGGGGCGCGGGAAACACCATATATTTT
CASSRGAGNTIYF
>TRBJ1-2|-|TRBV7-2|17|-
TGTGCCAGCAGATCGAACACATTCTCTTGGGATAACTATGGCTACACCTTC
CASRSNTFSWDNYGYTF
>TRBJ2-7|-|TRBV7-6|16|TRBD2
TGTGCCAGCAGCGGAGCTAGCGGGAGTAGTTCTATCGAGCAGTACTTC
CASSGASGSSSIEQYF
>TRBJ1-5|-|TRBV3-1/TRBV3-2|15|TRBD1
TGTGCCAGCAGCCAAGACCGGACAGGGAATCAGCCCCAGCATTTT
CASSQDRTGNQPQHF
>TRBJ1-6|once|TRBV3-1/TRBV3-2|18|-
TGTGCCAGCAGCCGTGATGGGCTCGGAAGCTCCTATAATTCACCCCTCCACTTT
CASSRDGLGSSYNSPLHF
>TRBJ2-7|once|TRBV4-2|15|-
TGTGCCAGCAGCCAAGAGGGGGACAACTCCTACGAGCAGTACTTC
CASSQEGDNSYEQYF
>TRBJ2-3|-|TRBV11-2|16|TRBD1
TGTGCCAGCAGCTTAGCCCCGGGACAGGGGGTAGATACGCAGTATTTT
CASSLAPGQGVDTQYF
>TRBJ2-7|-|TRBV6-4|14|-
TGTGCCAGCAGTGCCCGATATGCTTCCTACGAGCAGTACTTC
CASSARYASYEQYF
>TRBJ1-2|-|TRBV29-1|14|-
TGCAGCGTTGAAGCTCGGGGGGTAGACTATGGCTACACCTTC
CSVEARGVDYGYTF
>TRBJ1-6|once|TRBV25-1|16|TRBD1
TGTGCCAGCAGTGAATTTAGGGACAGGACGAATTCACCCCTCCACTTT
CASSEFRDRTNSPLHF
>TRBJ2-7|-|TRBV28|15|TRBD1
TGTGCCAGCAGTAAAGGGACAGGTGGGGTGCGCGAGCAGTACTTC
CASSKGTGGVREQYF
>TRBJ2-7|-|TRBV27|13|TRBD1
TGTGCCAGCAAGACAGGGGGCTCCTACGAGCAGTACTTC
CASKTGGSYEQYF
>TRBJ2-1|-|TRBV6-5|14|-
TGTGCCACCGAGCCAGGGGGGGGCTACAATGAGCAGTTCTTC
CATEPGGGYNEQFF
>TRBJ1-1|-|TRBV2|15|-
TGTGCCAGCAGTGAGGACAGTTCCATGAACACTGAAGCTTTCTTT
CASSEDSSMNTEAFF
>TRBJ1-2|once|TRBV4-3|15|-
TGCGCCAGCAGCCAAGAAGACCTTGGGTACTATGGCTACACCTTC
CASSQEDLGYYGYTF
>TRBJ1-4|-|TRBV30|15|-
TGTGCCTGGAGTGTAGACACATTAACTAATGAAAAACTGTTTTTT
CAWSVDTLTNEKLFF
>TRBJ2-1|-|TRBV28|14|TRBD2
TGTGCCAGCAGTGGAGCGGGAAGGTACAATGAGCAGTTCTTC
CASSGAGRYNEQFF